The present entry profiles one T cell receptor beta chain with its context. The data were taken from a study of graft-versus-host responses after intestinal transplantation. The overall study: Transplant types were multivisceral, liver-intestinal, or isolated intestinal.

Clones were read by immunoSEQ multiplex PCR, and TCRdb kept only the in-frame ones, dropping some. Counted here are about 14,000 clones, over 75% occurring once; the ten biggest clones make up around 3.9%. Germline values: CDR1 SGHTA, CDR2 FQGNSA. Trimming removed 5 bases at V and 6 bases at J, with 7 bases between. CDR3 length equals 12 residues. Graft samples were processed, releasing intraepithelial and lamina propria lymphocytes. The chain carries TRBV7-2 and TRBJ2-2, with a possible D match to TRBD2 (5 bases). The source is a human patient who received an intestinal transplant, so some T cells may come from the graft donor. The starting material was ileum tissue, obtained roughly 26 days after intestinal transplant. CDR3 bases: TGTGCCAGCAGCGGCGGGCCCGGGGAGCTGTTTTTT. Protein sequence: CASSGGPGELFF.